The 25 T cell receptor beta chains presented below share a single source sample, sequenced in a study of blood T cell repertoires in COVID-19. Assay: immunoSEQ multiplex PCR; the TCRdb copy retains only in-frame clones and omits some. The table lists some 140,000 clones, more than 75% of them singletons. Material: peripheral blood. The receptors stem from a man of 80 years or more with acute or convalescent COVID-19.

This chain links TRBV7-2 with TRBJ2-1; 8 bases match TRBD2. Losses at the gene ends were 4 bases for V and 8 bases for J; bases not matched to a gene: 1. CDR1 is SGHTA, CDR2 FQGNSA, per germline. There are 12 residues in the CDR3. The CDR3 nucleotides read TGTGCCAGCAGCTATAGCGGGGATGAGCAGTTCTTC. Protein sequence: CASSYSGDEQFF.

The rearrangement joins TRBV19 to TRBJ1-6; D not certain. CDR1 LNHDA and CDR2 SQIVND come from the germline V gene (reference sequence). With 8 bases removed from V and 10 bases from J, the gap between germline ends came to 21 bases. The length of the CDR3 is 15 residues. CDR3 DNA sequence: TGTGCCAGTTGCCCTGGAGAGGGAAAGGACTCACCCCTCCACTTT. Translated: CASCPGEGKDSPLHF.

This chain connects TRBV7-3 to TRBJ1-2; TRBD1 matches at 8 bases. Germline V gene lookup returns CDR1 SGHTA and CDR2 FQGTGA. CDR3 size: 13 residues. The V gene end was trimmed by 2 bases and the J gene end by 8 bases; junction bases not matched to a gene: 4. The CDR3 here is CASSLRTGIGYTF. The CDR3 DNA follows: TGTGCCAGCAGCTTACGGACAGGGATAGGCTACACCTTC.

This clone appeared a few times. The chain has TRBV5-1 and TRBJ1-1; possible D gene TRBD1, 5 bases. Trimming took 0 bases from V and 5 from J, leaving 14 bases between them. The CDR3 extends over 15 amino acids. The germline gives CDR1 SGHRS, CDR2 YFSETQ. The CDR3 DNA reads TGCGCCAGCAGCTTGGATGGTGGGCCAGGGACTGAAGCTTTCTTT. Its protein is CASSLDGGPGTEAFF.

This clone appeared once. This chain uses TRBV7-9 with TRBJ1-2; the match to TRBD1 covers 9 bases. The CDR3 is 15 amino acids. Trimming removed 1 base from V and 4 bases from J; junction bases left unmatched: 4. The V gene's germline CDR1 is SEHNR and CDR2 FQNEAQ (reference sequence). DNA for the CDR3: TGTGCCAGCAGCTTAGGACAGGGGGTTAGCTATGGCTACACCTTC. This codes for CASSLGQGVSYGYTF. Using reference TRBV7-9 and TRBJ1-2 for the parts outside the CDR3, the full variable domain is DTGVSQNPRHKITKRGQNVTFRCDPISEHNRLYWYRQTLGQGPEFLTYFQNEAQLEKSRLLSDRFSAERPKGSFSTLEIQRTEQGDSAMYLCASSLGQGVSYGYTFGSGTRLTVV.

The J gene is TRBJ2-2, the V gene TRBV9; D call uncertain. This CDR3 has 14 amino acids. Germline V gene lookup returns CDR1 SGDLS and CDR2 YYNGEE. V was cut by 4 bases and J by 7 bases, with 14 bases left in between. This chain's CDR3 is CASSPYPRGGELFF. The CDR3 nucleotides read TGTGCCAGCAGCCCCTACCCCCGCGGCGGGGAGCTGTTTTTT.

V usage is TRBV7-8 and J usage is TRBJ1-1, with TRBD1 identical over 7 bases. V shed 5 bases, J shed 3 bases, and the junction held 3 bases outside the gene matches. The germline CDR1 and CDR2 sequences are SGHVS and FQNEAQ. The CDR3 runs to 13 residues. The CDR3 DNA is TGTGCCAGCAGCCACGGGACAGACACTGAAGCTTTCTTT. It translates to CASSHGTDTEAFF.

The chain uses TRBV15 and TRBJ1-1, with TRBD1 matching over 8 bases. Trimming took 1 base from V and 1 from J; bases not matched to a gene: 11. This CDR3 contains 18 residues. CDR1 and CDR2 from the germline V gene are LNHNV and YYDKDF (reference sequence). For the CDR3, the DNA is TGTGCCACCAGCAGAGCCCGACCCGGGACAGGACCGAACACTGAAGCTTTCTTT. Translation gives CATSRARPGTGPNTEAFF.

This sequence joins TRBV7-8 and TRBJ1-1; 7 bases map to TRBD1. Germline assignment: CDR1 SGHVS and CDR2 FQNEAQ. The ends lost 6 bases at V and 6 bases at J; junction bases unmatched: 16. This CDR3 has 16 residues. The CDR3 bases are TGTGCCAGCAGAGACCGGGGCGGGACAGCTATTTCTGAAGCTTTCTTT. Its protein product is CASRDRGGTAISEAFF. Drawing the rest from reference TRBV7-8 and TRBJ1-1, the complete variable domain is GAGVSQSPRYKVAKRGQDVALRCDPISGHVSLFWYQQALGQGPEFLTYFQNEAQLDKSGLPSDRFFAERPEGSVSTLKIQRTQQEDSAVYLCASRDRGGTAISEAFFGQGTRLTVV.

This chain connects TRBV3-1 (or the pseudogene TRBV3-2) to TRBJ1-2, with 9 bases fitting TRBD1. With 8 bases clipped from V and 7 bases from J, the junction kept 5 bases outside the gene matches. The CDR3 runs 12 residues. Germline V gives CDR1 LGHDT, CDR2 YNNKEL (reference sequence). CDR3 DNA: TGTGCCAGCGTGGGACAGGGATCTGGCTACACCTTC. This translates into CASVGQGSGYTF.

This rearrangement joins TRBV5-1 to TRBJ2-3; D uncertain. The V gene lost 0 bases and the J gene lost 2 bases, with 4 bases spanning the gap. The germline CDR1 and CDR2 sequences are SGHRS and YFSETQ. This CDR3 is 13 amino acids long. CDR3 residues: CASSLAFTDTQYF. DNA for the CDR3: TGCGCCAGCAGCTTGGCCTTCACAGATACGCAGTATTTT. Combining the CDR3 with reference TRBV5-1 and TRBJ2-3 gives the whole variable domain KAGVTQTPRYLIKTRGQQVTLSCSPISGHRSVSWYQQTPGQGLQFLFEYFSETQRNKGNFPGRFSGRQFSNSRSEMNVSTLELGDSALYLCASSLAFTDTQYFGPGTRLTVL.

J is TRBJ2-5 and V is TRBV29-1, with D unclear. V was trimmed by 5 bases and J by 1 base, leaving 11 bases between them. Germline CDR1 is SQVTM and CDR2 is ANQGSEA. The CDR3 contains 13 residues. The CDR3 region has the DNA TGCAGCGTTTCCCCGAGGCTCCAAGAGACCCAGTACTTC. This encodes CSVSPRLQETQYF.

The V and J genes are TRBV6-5 and TRBJ2-7, with D tentatively TRBD1 (5 bases). The germline CDR1 and CDR2 sequences are MNHEY and SVGAGI. The CDR3 is 13 amino acids. Trimming pared 7 bases from V and 3 bases from J, leaving 13 bases between. In DNA form, the CDR3 reads TGTGCCAGCAATATAGTTAGGGGCTACGAGCAGTACTTC. Translation gives CASNIVRGYEQYF.

The J gene is TRBJ2-7, the V gene TRBV28; 11 bases agree with TRBD1. The CDR3 has 15 residues. Germline V gives CDR1 MDHEN, CDR2 SYDVKM. Trimming cost V 3 bases and J 3 bases; bases outside gene matches: 4. CDR3 loop: CASSFTDRGLYEQYF. CDR3 in DNA: TGTGCCAGCAGTTTTACGGACAGGGGGCTCTACGAGCAGTACTTC. The full variable domain, its missing parts supplied by reference TRBV28 and TRBJ2-7, is DVKVTQSSRYLVKRTGEKVFLECVQDMDHENMFWYRQDPGLGLRLIYFSYDVKMKEKGDIPEGYSVSREKKERFSLILESASTNQTSMYLCASSFTDRGLYEQYFGPGTRLTVT.

The chain couples TRBV11-2 to TRBJ2-5, with D unresolved. The V end lost 1 base, the J end lost 4 bases, and 13 bases lay between the germline ends. In germline, CDR1 is SGHAT, CDR2 FQNNGV. There are 15 residues in the CDR3. The CDR3 here is CASSLVTGRRETQYF. The CDR3 DNA sequence: TGTGCCAGCAGCTTAGTTACCGGTAGGAGAGAGACCCAGTACTTC.

The chain recombines TRBV25-1 with TRBJ1-2, with 9 bases that match TRBD1. With V trimmed by 3 bases and J by 8 bases, 13 bases remained unmatched. This CDR3 is 16 amino acids long. CDR1 and CDR2 from the germline V gene are MGHDK and SYGVNS. CDR3 region: CASSDPRTGGAYGYTF. The CDR3 bases are TGTGCCAGCAGTGACCCACGTACAGGGGGCGCGTACGGCTACACCTTC.

The V and J genes are TRBV18 and TRBJ2-7; 8 nucleotides agree with TRBD2. With 3 bases clipped from V and 4 bases from J, the junction kept 8 bases outside the gene matches. This CDR3 region has 15 residues. Per germline, CDR1 KGHSH and CDR2 LQKENI. This chain's CDR3 is CASSPGGTSGYEQYF. In DNA form, the CDR3 reads TGTGCCAGCTCACCCGGTGGGACTAGTGGGTACGAGCAGTACTTC.

This clone was seen a single time. The gene calls are TRBV7-3 and TRBJ2-1; D call uncertain. The CDR3 has 18 residues. Trimming left V 1 base short and J 0 bases short, with 16 bases between. CDR1 and CDR2 (germline): SGHTA, FQGTGA. The CDR3 bases are TGTGCCAGCAGCTTAAGGCCCCCACCGGCGGACTCCTACAATGAGCAGTTCTTC. This codes for CASSLRPPPADSYNEQFF.

The J gene is TRBJ2-5, the V gene TRBV6-5; 7 nucleotides align to TRBD2. With V trimmed by 6 bases and J by 3 bases, 10 bases remained unmatched. Germline CDR1 reads MNHEY; CDR2 reads SVGAGI. The CDR3 has 15 residues. The CDR3 spells CASSSAASGEETQYF. The CDR3 DNA sequence: TGTGCCAGCAGCTCCGCGGCCAGCGGGGAAGAGACCCAGTACTTC.

CDR3 residues: CASSGSLRGTSYNEQFF. The CDR3 DNA is TGTGCCAGCAGCGGGTCCCTTAGGGGGACATCCTACAATGAGCAGTTCTTC. The chain has TRBV21-1 and TRBJ2-1; the table's D call, TRBD1, was not checked against the DNA. TRBV21-1 is marked as a pseudogene. The CDR3 consists of 17 residues.

The gene calls are TRBV24-1 and TRBJ2-3, with a possible D match to TRBD2 (6 bases). CDR1 is KGHDR and CDR2 is SFDVKD in the germline V gene. The ends were cut back, 10 bases at V and 0 bases at J, with 13 bases in the middle. This CDR3 is 14 amino acids long. CDR3 region: CATRETASTDTQYF. CDR3 bases: TGTGCCACGCGGGAAACAGCTAGCACAGATACGCAGTATTTT.

The rearrangement links TRBV11-3 to TRBJ2-2; a possible D gene is TRBD1 (6 bases). The germline V and J ends were trimmed by 6 bases and 8 bases, with 13 bases remaining between them. The CDR3 is made up of 13 amino acids. Germline CDR1 and CDR2: SGHNT and YENEEA. Here the CDR3 reads CASRNRAAGELFF. The CDR3 DNA reads as TGTGCCAGCAGAAACAGGGCGGCTGGGGAGCTGTTTTTT.

V and J are TRBV11-1 and TRBJ2-1; 7 bases are shared with TRBD1. Germline loops: CDR1 SGHAT, CDR2 FQDESV (reference sequence). The CDR3 extends over 14 amino acids. V was clipped by 4 bases and J by 3 bases; unmatched bases: 3. CDR3 bases: TGTGCCAGCAGCTCTCGGACAGGCTACAATGAGCAGTTCTTC. Its protein is CASSSRTGYNEQFF.

This chain connects TRBV7-2 to TRBJ1-6, with 8 bases identical to TRBD1. From germline, CDR1 is SGHTA and CDR2 FQGNSA. The CDR3 runs to 16 residues. V lost 2 bases and J lost 0; bases outside the gene matches: 0. The chain's CDR3 is CASSLTGGSYNSPLHF. In DNA form, the CDR3 reads TGTGCCAGCAGCTTAACAGGGGGCTCCTATAATTCACCCCTCCACTTT. Based on the CDR3 plus reference TRBV7-2 and TRBJ1-6, the full variable domain is GAGVSQSPSNKVTEKGKDVELRCDPISGHTALYWYRQSLGQGLEFLIYFQGNSAPDKSGLPSDRFSAERTGGSVSTLTIQRTQQEDSAVYLCASSLTGGSYNSPLHFGNGTRLTVT.

V gene TRBV4-2 combines with J gene TRBJ2-1; D not certain. The CDR3 is 13 amino acids. Germline-derived CDR1 and CDR2 are LGHNA and YNFKEQ. V dropped 10 bases and J dropped 4 bases, with 14 bases sitting between them. The CDR3 spells CATGVVRYNEQFF. CDR3 coding DNA: TGTGCCACCGGAGTCGTTCGGTACAATGAGCAGTTCTTC.